The T cell receptor (beta chain) under discussion was sequenced for a study of identifying expanded T cells in peripheral blood. Concerning this clone itself: The antigen is unknown.

Trimming left V 2 bases short and J 0 bases short, with 4 bases between. CDR3 length equals 13 residues. Germline CDR1 reads SGHVS; CDR2 reads FQNEAQ. Study-wide findings and caveats: Technical replicates showed around 1.2 changed clones; around two weeks roughly 16; four weeks 19.

Clones were sequenced by immunoSEQ multiplex PCR, and TCRdb holds only the in-frame ones, with some missing. The table lists some 100,000 clones, 70% to 90% of them singletons. Healthy donors had no documented immune events, such as infections, while sampled. The V and J genes are TRBV7-8 and TRBJ1-1; D unclear. The sequence derives from a person aged 18 to 75 in good health. The specimen was blood. The CDR3 nucleotides are TGTGCCAGCAGCTTATCACTGAACACTGAAGCTTTCTTT. Translated: CASSLSLNTEAFF.